One sample yielded the 18 T cell receptor beta chains listed below, sequenced in a study of neurological immune-mediated disorders. TCRdb processed the 5' RACE reads anew with MiXCR; each CDR3 protein has one entry. The sample consists of fewer than 35,000 distinct CDR3 sequences, approximately 15% of them appearing once. Specified time point: technical triplicate 3. Material for sequencing was CD4+ T cells from blood. The receptors here all came from a female donor with HTLV-1-associated myelopathy (HAM/TSP).

J is TRBJ1-1 and V is TRBV5-1; TRBD1 aligns across 9 bases. Germline V lookup: CDR1 SGHRS, CDR2 YFSETQ. Trimming took 5 bases from V and 6 from J; bases not matched to a gene: 8. This CDR3 is built from 14 residues. The chain's CDR3 is CASSSGQGGAEAFF. In DNA form, the CDR3 reads TGCGCCAGCAGTTCGGGACAGGGTGGGGCTGAAGCTTTCTTT.

This clonotype was recorded many times. The V call is TRBV5-1, the J call TRBJ1-1; 7 bases align to TRBD1. The germline V gene has CDR1 SGHRS and CDR2 YFSETQ. This CDR3 has 16 residues. The V segment lost 3 bases and the J segment 5 bases; nucleotides outside the gene matches: 13. The CDR3 sequence is CASSYDRVGLRTEAFF. CDR3 nucleotide sequence: TGCGCCAGCAGCTATGACAGGGTAGGGTTACGGACTGAAGCTTTCTTT.

In this sample, this clonotype turned up many times. This chain links TRBV7-6 with TRBJ2-5; tentatively, D is TRBD1 (6 bases). The CDR3 has 14 residues. The germline gives CDR1 SGHVS, CDR2 FNYEAQ. The V end was cut by 1 base, the J end by 4 bases, with 10 bases between. As DNA, the CDR3 is TGTGCCAGCAGCTTAGGGCAGGGGATAGAGACCCAGTACTTC. Translating it yields CASSLGQGIETQYF.

This clonotype is judged medium-sized. DNA for the CDR3: TGTGCCAGCAGGAGCAGGGGAAACGGGGAGCTGTTTTTT. Protein sequence: CASRSRGNGELFF. The chain couples TRBV2 to TRBJ2-2; a possible D gene is TRBD1 (6 bases). The V gene lost 6 bases and the J gene lost 7 bases, with 12 bases spanning the gap. From germline, CDR1 is SNHLY and CDR2 FYNNEI. The CDR3 runs to 13 residues.

This clonotype was seen repeatedly, ten times or more. The chain joins TRBV6-5 to TRBJ2-1, with TRBD1 identical over 8 bases. Germline V gene sequence: CDR1 MNHEY, CDR2 SVGAGI. The CDR3 loop spans 14 amino acids. V trimming: 7 bases; J trimming: 6 bases; junction bases outside the gene matches: 8. The CDR3 DNA is TGTGCCAGCACCGACAGGGGTCGGAGCAATGAGCAGTTCTTC. Translation: CASTDRGRSNEQFF.

Comments on this clonotype: One junction end does not reproduce the germline sequence, and a read error may be involved. This rearrangement joins TRBV3-1 to TRBJ2-6; TRBD1 is a possible D gene (5 bases). The CDR3 consists of 16 residues. The germline gives CDR1 LGHDT, CDR2 YNNKEL (reference sequence). The DNA of the CDR3 is TGTGCCAGCAGCCTCGGACGGCCCCCTGGGGCCAACATCCTGACTTTC. This encodes CASSLGRPPGANILTF. The full variable domain, in which reference TRBV3-1 and TRBJ2-6 provide the parts outside the CDR3, is DTAVSQTPKYLVTQMGNDKSIKCEQNLGHDTMYWYKQDSKKFLKIMFSYNNKELIINETVPNRFSPKSPDKAHLNLHINSLELGDSAVYFCASSLGRPPGANILTFGAGSRLTVL.

Ten or more counts support this clonotype. The chain carries TRBV27 and TRBJ2-7; D assignment may be TRBD1 or TRBD2 (5 bases each). This CDR3 has 14 amino acids. Germline V CDR1 and CDR2: MNHEY, SMNVEV (reference sequence). Trimming cost V 3 bases and J 0 bases, with 9 bases left between them. This chain's CDR3 is CASSFQGPSYEQYF. The CDR3, as DNA: TGTGCCAGCAGTTTCCAGGGACCCTCCTACGAGCAGTACTTC.

V is TRBV29-1 and J is TRBJ1-1; no reliable D call. CDR1 and CDR2 from the germline V gene are SQVTM and ANQGSEA. Trimming took 6 bases from V and 1 from J, leaving 12 bases between them. The CDR3 runs to 13 residues. The CDR3 DNA follows: TGCAGCGTCTTGCCATCCGGGAACACTGAAGCTTTCTTT. The encoded protein is CSVLPSGNTEAFF.

The chain uses TRBV18 and TRBJ1-1, with D unresolved. The CDR3 has 14 residues. Germline V lookup: CDR1 KGHSH, CDR2 LQKENI. Trimming took 3 bases from V and 2 from J, leaving 10 bases between them. CDR3 nucleotides: TGTGCCAGCTCACCCGCAACTCCCAACACTGAAGCTTTCTTT. Encoded protein: CASSPATPNTEAFF. The full variable domain, completed using reference TRBV18 and TRBJ1-1, is NAGVMQNPRHLVRRRGQEARLRCSPMKGHSHVYWYRQLPEEGLKFMVYLQKENIIDESGMPKERFSAEFPKEGPSILRIQQVVRGDSAAYFCASSPATPNTEAFFGQGTRLTVV.

This clonotype was seen at least ten times. V and J are TRBV5-1 and TRBJ2-1, with 8 bases that match TRBD2. Germline V gene sequence: CDR1 SGHRS, CDR2 YFSETQ. CDR3 size: 15 residues. The V and J ends lost 2 bases and 4 bases, in that order; junction bases with no gene match: 5. The CDR3 is CASSLTSGPYNEQFF. DNA of the CDR3: TGCGCCAGCAGCTTAACTAGCGGCCCGTACAATGAGCAGTTCTTC.

Ten or more counts support this clonotype. The J gene is TRBJ2-3, the V gene TRBV9; D perhaps matches TRBD2 (6 bases). Germline V gene sequence: CDR1 SGDLS, CDR2 YYNGEE. The CDR3 totals 15 residues. Trimming stripped 0 bases from V and 2 bases from J, with 10 bases between. CDR3 loop: CASSVGRDPTDTQYF. Written as DNA, the CDR3 is TGTGCCAGCAGCGTAGGGCGGGACCCCACAGATACGCAGTATTTT.

In its sample, this clonotype was seen many times. The chain employs TRBV5-1 and TRBJ1-4; 8 bases are shared with TRBD1. CDR1 SGHRS and CDR2 YFSETQ come from the germline V gene. The J segment lost 3 bases and the V segment lost 1 base, leaving 2 bases of the junction unmatched. CDR3 length equals 15 residues. CDR3 DNA: TGCGCCAGCAGCTTGCAGGGGGCGGCTAATGAAAAACTGTTTTTT. Its protein product is CASSLQGAANEKLFF.

This clonotype was recorded at least ten times. The rearrangement uses TRBV7-2 and TRBJ2-5; D is undetermined. Germline V gives CDR1 SGHTA, CDR2 FQGNSA. Trimming removed 7 bases from V and 9 bases from J, with 15 bases in between. The CDR3 covers 12 residues. Written as DNA, the CDR3 is TGTGCCAGCAAGGCAGACAAGAGACCCCAGTACTTC. Protein sequence: CASKADKRPQYF.

This clonotype was observed many times. Given a much more abundant clone one base away, this may be a read error. This chain joins TRBV5-1 and TRBJ1-3; no clear D. The V end lost 0 bases, the J end lost 0 bases, and 7 bases lay between the germline ends. The germline CDR1 and CDR2 sequences are SGHRS and YFSETQ. This CDR3 spans 15 amino acids. In nucleotides, the CDR3 is TGCGCCAGCAGCTTGGACGGACTCTCTGGAAACACCATATATTTT. Protein product: CASSLDGLSGNTIYF.

This clonotype was found many times. The V call is TRBV11-2, the J call TRBJ1-1, with D possibly TRBD1 on 6 matching bases. V was cut by 5 bases and J by 9 bases, with 13 bases left in between. From germline, CDR1 is SGHAT and CDR2 FQNNGV. This CDR3 contains 12 residues. CDR3 coding DNA: TGTGCCAGCAGCCTCACAGGGATGCAAGCTTTCTTT. Its translation is CASSLTGMQAFF.

This clonotype appeared many times. CDR3 region: CSARAPTQGARGYTF. CDR3 coding DNA: TGCAGTGCTAGAGCACCCACTCAGGGGGCGCGGGGCTACACCTTC. This rearrangement joins TRBV20-1 to TRBJ1-2; 8 nucleotides match TRBD1. The CDR3 covers 15 residues. Losses at the gene ends were 1 base for V and 8 bases for J; bases not matched to a gene: 12. CDR1 is DFQATT and CDR2 is SNEGSKA in the germline V gene (reference sequence).

Judged by abundance, this clonotype is medium-sized (0.01 to 0.1%). V is TRBV6-2 or TRBV6-3 and J is TRBJ2-3, with D unclear. CDR1 MNHEY and CDR2 SVGEGT come from the germline V gene. The germline V and J ends were trimmed by 8 bases and 4 bases, with 7 bases remaining between them. This CDR3 comprises 11 residues. DNA for the CDR3: TGTGCCAGCCTCAGGTCAGATACGCAGTATTTT. Residues: CASLRSDTQYF.

This clonotype was seen at least ten times. The genes are TRBV5-1 and TRBJ1-1, with D maybe TRBD1 (6 bases). V was pared by 4 bases and J by 4 bases, with 11 bases between. This CDR3 is 13 amino acids long. CDR1 SGHRS and CDR2 YFSETQ come from the germline V gene. The CDR3 protein is CASSPDRPTEAFF. The CDR3 DNA is TGCGCCAGCAGCCCTGACAGGCCCACTGAAGCTTTCTTT.